This T cell receptor beta chain comes out of a study of cytomegalovirus exposure and HLA in healthy donors (dated by TCRdb to the late 2010s). For context, the study as a whole: In an earlier analysis of some 610 of the donors, about 270 Gb of sequence data and approximately 100 million unique TCR beta sequences from about 179 million T cells were reported. The study combined high-throughput TCR immunosequencing, statistical association of individual TCRs with disease status, and machine learning to predict cytomegalovirus infection status. Roughly 5 DR-DQ haplotypes were handled as single units for association and clustering, since linkage in the cohort was strong. In addition to the first cohort of 666 subjects, a separate validation cohort of approximately 110 different subjects was used. Every discovery cohort repertoire had been produced on one sequencing platform. In an earlier analysis of 550 to 700 of the donors, high-throughput TCR beta sequencing was used to judge whether each TCR beta V gene segment behaved as functional or pseudogenic. Alongside the repertoire data, information on donor age, sex, ethnicity and CMV serostatus was compiled. An early release covering more than 500 HLA-typed donors comprised about 290 gigabases of sequencing data and roughly 86 million unique TCR sequences. A later analysis re-analyzed previously published TCR beta repertoires from roughly 690 donors and added high-resolution HLA genotyping to study TCR occurrence patterns. The number of typed donors differed by locus: about 620-640 for A, B, C, DRB1 and DQB1; some 500 for DQA1; roughly 600 for DPA1; and about 470 for DPB1. Rather than drawing on any new phenotypic data, the later analysis identified candidate immune exposures from TCR beta sequences and the way those sequences occurred across donors. The T cell repertoires of roughly 660 subjects were profiled by immunosequencing and related to cytomegalovirus serostatus. Across some 400 genotyped donors of the cohort, an average of roughly 200,000 unique TCR beta nucleotide sequences per donor were sequenced, and roughly a sixth of those sequences were non-productive. HLA typing covered class I and class II loci at four-digit resolution. The aim of the study was to test whether cataloging public T cell receptors could identify signatures of past pathogen exposure. A later genetic analysis took genome-wide SNP genotypes for about 55% of the roughly 700 donors and used that subset as a discovery cohort. The genetic ancestry cluster associated with self-reported Caucasian donors included about 84% of the roughly 390 genotyped donors. The paper as a whole reports these results and caveats: A later analysis found that most CMV-associated TCR beta chains appeared HLA-restricted, with HLA associations seemingly driven largely by CMV exposure. While some public TCRs were present in many individuals, most TCR sequences turned up only very rarely across donors. The cohort was sequenced for TCR beta chains only, and without alpha or paired-chain data the features that could be detected were limited. When HLA alleles, especially DR and DQ, strongly co-occurred, TCR associations were difficult to assign to individual alleles. In a later genetic analysis, fewer N-insertions in productive TCRs were reported among donors in an Asian-associated ancestry cluster than the approximately 710-donor mean. Broadly in line with IMGT annotations, most TCR beta V segments showed up in productive rearrangements about 87% or about 30% of the time in an earlier analysis of 587 of the donors. HLA typing was unavailable for some donors at each locus, so association tests used only the typed subset. It was suggested by the authors that the approach could potentially be generalized to other disease states and immunological phenotypes. Specific HLA alleles were associated with about 17,000 TCR beta sequences at a false discovery rate of 0.05 in a later analysis. Sequencing depth was assumed to be roughly uniform across donors in the presence/absence analyses, though that assumption may not hold. CMV serostatus was the only immune exposure information available for the cohort. A further reported finding was that TCR beta sequences accurately predicted the HLA-A and HLA-B alleles for most subjects in the first cohort. Some IMGT-functional V segments, including TRBV6-2 and TRBV6-3, could not be told apart with the 87-base-pair reads, so those segments were excluded. Cytomegalovirus status was reported to be diagnosed by the classifier with high specificity and sensitivity in both the original and validation cohorts. V-gene and J-gene trimming of TCR beta chains was associated with a missense DCLRE1C variant in a later genetic analysis, and the association was replicated in an independent cohort. In a later analysis, several top co-occurrence clusters were reported to appear linked to parvovirus B19, influenza, CMV and Epstein-Barr virus. Linkage disequilibrium might explain the correlated functional status among segregating V segments, but an unknown experimental factor could not be ruled out. In vitro tests confirmed that a few of the cytomegalovirus-associated TCR beta chains recognize cytomegalovirus antigens. Seventeen rarely observed V segments, including chromosome 9 orphons, were excluded from the earlier analysis of just under 600 of the donors because counts were too low. A later analysis found that TCR association rates varied across HLA loci, with DRB1 alleles showing the most associated TCRs and HLA-C alleles the fewest. A group of highly shared sequence variants was considered likely to be a technical artifact of the sequencing pipeline. The study listed over 150 TCR beta chains as associated with cytomegalovirus. In a later analysis, HLA-associated TCR beta chains showed more clonal expansion and lower generation probabilities than non-associated chains that were equally common.

From a lookup of the germline V gene, CDR1 and CDR2 are LGHNA and YSLEER. Measured from the cysteine to the phenylalanine, the CDR3 is 16 residues long. The kept DNA is CDR3 alone, 48 bases in frame from the first base. V is pruned by 1 base and J by 2 bases, leaving 5 bases of the junction without a gene match. Library construction relied on the immunoSEQ multiplex PCR assay. For the multiplex PCR, a mixture combining 60 forward primers for TCR Vbeta segments and 13 reverse primers for TCR Jbeta segments was used. A multiplex PCR assay on genomic DNA amplified the CDR3 region of rearranged TCR beta genes. The amplified TCR beta libraries were sequenced on the Illumina HiSeq System as 87-base-pair reads. As for the original processing: A later analysis counted around 72 million unique TCR beta chains across the 670 or so repertoires, and 9.5 million to 11 million of these chains were shared by at least two donors. Raw reads were error-corrected and collapsed into unique sequences by a nearest-neighbor algorithm in which closely related sequences were merged to remove PCR and sequencing errors. CDR3 sequences were aligned to IMGT reference sequences to assign V, D and J gene segments. Each retained sequence needed at least a six-nucleotide match to both a V gene segment and a J gene segment. A rearrangement was called productive if the CDR3 had no stop codons and remained in frame with V and J, and every other rearrangement was called non-productive. Following IMGT convention, CDR3 was defined as the stretch from the second conserved V-encoded cysteine to the conserved J-encoded phenylalanine. The earlier analysis of about 620 of the donors excluded sequences that lacked an unambiguous match to a single V gene segment. In an earlier analysis of almost 600 of the donors, a V segment was called functional when productive rearrangements were above 56.7%, and segregating when the standard deviation between donors exceeded 5%. A statistical classification framework was built for diagnosing cytomegalovirus status from the catalog of TCR beta chain sequences. In a later analysis, V and J genes were assigned by comparing TCR nucleotide sequences against IMGT/GENE-DB human TR gene sequences. A later analysis assigned CDR3 sequences and most-parsimonious VDJ recombination scenarios with the TCRdist pipeline. In a later analysis, every TCR beta chain was defined by the combination of its CDR3 amino acid sequence and its V-gene family, and reads without a unique V-gene family were dropped. In a later analysis, 550 to 650 highly shared, low-generation-probability nucleotide sequences were removed to address suspected cross-contamination and a sequencing artifact. For each public chain, a later analysis derived a clonal expansion index from normalized ranks of inferred template counts within each repertoire. Generation probabilities in a later analysis came from a VDJ recombination model fitted to out-of-frame rearrangements, and those results were checked against IGoR. Hypergeometric tests were used in a later analysis to score TCR-TCR, TCR-HLA and TCR-CMV co-occurrence, with a repertoire-size bias correction applied to the TCR pairs. False discovery rates were estimated in a later analysis by permuting HLA or CMV assignments 20 times. In a later analysis, co-occurring TCRs were grouped with DBSCAN, and TCRdist sequence similarity was added when clustering was performed within HLA-allele-positive subsets. Co-occurrence clustering excluded repertoires with fewer than 30,000 or more than 120,000 public chains, plus five with anomalous nucleotide sharing. TCRdb took over this immuneACCESS table, retaining in-frame rearrangements with V and J assigned. Such tables are incomplete; in checked studies, under half of the missing clones stem from an unresolved V gene, and the remainder is unexplained. V and J calls and clone size are given by that table; D and trimming were obtained from the DNA. A total of around 99,000 clones appear in this sample, about 86% of them only once. The ten largest make up less than 2.5% of the sample.

The cohort comprised hundreds of healthy bone marrow donors. All cohort members were sampled while nominally healthy, although unrecorded immune exposures were likely present. The donor tested CMV seronegative and was one of the 352 seronegative cohort members. A peripheral blood sample was collected from each donor, and TCR beta sequencing was performed on peripheral blood mononuclear cells. Genomic DNA extraction from the blood cell samples was performed with the Qiagen DNeasy Blood Extraction Kit. As to this clone: No cognate antigen has been identified for it. Base qualities are not recorded, but no much larger clone differs from it by a single base.

This sequence uses TRBV4-3 and TRBJ1-2; 9 bases in the junction line up with TRBD1. The sequencing input was PBMCs. The TCR originated in a woman in her 30s in good health and CMV-seronegative. In nucleotide form, the sequence is TGCGCCAGCAGCCAAGGAGGACAGGGGTCGAACTATGGCTACACCTTC. It codes for CASSQGGQGSNYGYTF.